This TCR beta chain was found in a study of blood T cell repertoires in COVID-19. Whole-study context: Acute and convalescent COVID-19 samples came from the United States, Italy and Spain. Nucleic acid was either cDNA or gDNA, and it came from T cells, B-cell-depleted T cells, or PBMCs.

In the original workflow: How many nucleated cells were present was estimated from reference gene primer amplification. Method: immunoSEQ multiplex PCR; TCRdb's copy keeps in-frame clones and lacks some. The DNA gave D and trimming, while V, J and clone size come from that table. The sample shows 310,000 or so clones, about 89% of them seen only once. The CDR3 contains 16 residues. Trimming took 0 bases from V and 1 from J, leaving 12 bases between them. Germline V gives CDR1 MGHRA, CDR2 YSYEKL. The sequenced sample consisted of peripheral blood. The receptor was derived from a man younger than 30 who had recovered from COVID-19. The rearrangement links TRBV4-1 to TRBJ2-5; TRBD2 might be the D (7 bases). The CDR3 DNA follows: TGCGCCAGCAGCCAAGAGCGGGGGCTCATCCAAGAGACCCAGTACTTC. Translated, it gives CASSQERGLIQETQYF.